A single sample gave rise to the 12 T cell receptor beta chains below, sequenced in a study of radiation and T cells in renal cell carcinoma. Assay: immunoSEQ multiplex PCR; the TCRdb copy retains only in-frame clones and omits some. The sample has roughly 13,000 clones; 57% are singletons. Documented treatment: treatment-naive control, cytoreductive nephrectomy. Sequences were derived from tumor tissue, sampled from a patient whose treatment was nephrectomy without radiotherapy. All receptors come from a middle-aged man with renal cell carcinoma.

This chain uses TRBV6-5 with TRBJ2-7; a weak D match, TRBD2 (5 bases). Germline lookup yields CDR1 MNHEY and CDR2 SVGAGI. V lost 9 bases and J 0 bases, leaving 9 bases between the germline ends. The CDR3 covers 12 residues. The CDR3 here is CASSRDSYEQYF. In DNA form, the CDR3 reads TGTGCCAGTTCTCGGGACTCCTACGAGCAGTACTTC.

In DNA, the CDR3 is TGCGCCAGCAGCCAAGAGGCAGGCGGCTCCTACGAGCAGTACTTC. Translating gives CASSQEAGGSYEQYF. The chain couples TRBV4-1 to TRBJ2-7; D is ambiguous. The CDR3 consists of 15 residues. The germline gives CDR1 MGHRA, CDR2 YSYEKL. The germline V and J ends were trimmed by 0 bases and 0 bases, with 9 bases remaining between them.

This clone was observed a handful of times. V usage is TRBV6-5 and J usage is TRBJ1-2; tentative D call: TRBD1 (5 bases). CDR1 and CDR2 from the germline V gene are MNHEY and SVGAGI. Trimming left V 6 bases short and J 3 bases short, with 17 bases between. This CDR3 contains 15 residues. DNA for the CDR3: TGTGCCAGCAGCGACCCTTGGGGGAGTGACTATGGCTACACCTTC. Translated, it gives CASSDPWGSDYGYTF.

The chain has TRBV19 and TRBJ2-7; TRBD2 matches 9 bases. In germline, CDR1 is LNHDA, CDR2 SQIVND (reference sequence). The CDR3 is made up of 14 amino acids. The junction had 7 bases not matched to a gene; V was cut back by 0 bases and J by 10 bases. The CDR3 region has the DNA TGTGCCAGTAGTATAGACCATAGCGGGGGCATCCAGTACTTC. Its protein is CASSIDHSGGIQYF.

The V gene is TRBV4-1, the J gene TRBJ1-1, with D possibly matching TRBD1 (6 bases). The germline gives CDR1 MGHRA, CDR2 YSYEKL. The CDR3 is made up of 14 amino acids. V lost 4 bases to trimming and J lost 4 bases, with 13 bases between them. The CDR3 reads CASSLDSLLTEAFF. The DNA for the CDR3 is TGCGCCAGCAGCCTGGACAGCCTACTCACTGAAGCTTTCTTT.

In this sample, this clone is medium-sized. The chain couples TRBV18 to TRBJ1-6, with 10 positions matching TRBD1. The CDR3 consists of 15 residues. V gave up 6 bases and J gave up 7 bases; unmatched junction bases: 6. Per germline, CDR1 KGHSH and CDR2 LQKENI. The CDR3 bases are TGTGCCAGCTCCGTCGGACAGGGGGAGAATTCACCCCTCCACTTT. Amino acids: CASSVGQGENSPLHF.

This clone was seen a few times. This chain uses TRBV27 with TRBJ2-1; tentatively, D is TRBD2 (6 bases). Trimming shortened V by 8 bases and J by 9 bases, and 17 bases separated the two germline ends. Germline CDR1 and CDR2: MNHEY and SMNVEV (reference sequence). The CDR3 loop spans 13 amino acids. The chain's CDR3 is CASGRSGNPEQFF. For the CDR3, the DNA is TGTGCCAGCGGGAGGTCCGGGAACCCTGAGCAGTTCTTC.

The table lists this clone with a count of one. The chain employs TRBV6-1 and TRBJ2-7; tentative D call: TRBD1 (6 bases). Trimming stripped 1 base from V and 2 bases from J, with 9 bases between. Germline V CDR1 and CDR2: MNHNS, SASEGT. The CDR3 consists of 14 residues. The DNA for the CDR3 is TGTGCCAGCAGTGAAGAACAGGGACCCTACGAGCAGTACTTC. It yields the protein CASSEEQGPYEQYF.

The chain has TRBV11-3 and TRBJ1-5; a possible D gene is TRBD1 (6 bases). Trimming took 4 bases from V and 0 from J, leaving 22 bases between them. Germline CDR1 SGHNT, CDR2 YENEEA. The CDR3 totals 19 residues. CDR3 amino acids: CASSYPRTDSSYSNQPQHF. The CDR3 nucleotides are TGTGCCAGCAGCTACCCCCGGACAGATTCATCCTATAGCAATCAGCCCCAGCATTTT.

The table lists this clone with a few counts. The gene calls are TRBV25-1 and TRBJ1-1; D remains unclear. The CDR3 is made up of 16 amino acids. CDR1 MGHDK and CDR2 SYGVNS come from the germline V gene. V lost 1 base and J 4 bases, leaving 16 bases between the germline ends. The CDR3 spells CASSELNDRRSTEAFF. CDR3 bases: TGTGCCAGCAGTGAATTGAACGATCGGCGAAGCACTGAAGCTTTCTTT. The variable domain in full, with the rest retrieved from reference TRBV25-1 and TRBJ1-1, is EADIYQTPRYLVIGTGKKITLECSQTMGHDKMYWYQQDPGMELHLIHYSYGVNSTEKGDLSSESTVSRIRTEHFPLTLESARPSHTSQYLCASSELNDRRSTEAFFGQGTRLTVV.

This chain joins TRBV4-1 and TRBJ2-6, with D possibly TRBD1 on 5 matching bases. Trimming cost V 1 base and J 3 bases, with 16 bases left between them. Germline V lookup: CDR1 MGHRA, CDR2 YSYEKL. The CDR3 has 18 amino acids. CDR3 nucleotide sequence: TGCGCCAGCAGCCAAGGTCGGCAGGGCCCAAGTGGGGCCAACGTCCTGACTTTC. Protein product: CASSQGRQGPSGANVLTF.

The rearrangement uses TRBV4-1 and TRBJ2-3; D is unresolved. Trimming left V 0 bases short and J 0 bases short, with 7 bases between. The CDR3 is made up of 15 amino acids. The germline V gene has CDR1 MGHRA and CDR2 YSYEKL. This chain's CDR3 is CASSQDSASTDTQYF. CDR3 bases: TGCGCCAGCAGCCAAGATTCGGCCAGCACAGATACGCAGTATTTT.